The sample holds a few counts of the clone carrying this TCR beta chain. No antigen is known for it. These data belong to a study of vaccination and CD4 T cells after COVID-19. Study context: Cultures acting as controls obtained a CEFX pool, an HIV-1 Nef pool, or no peptide.

Sequencing of DNA taken from cultured CD4+ T cells relied on the Oncomine TCR Beta short-read assay. The source of extracted genomic DNA was cultured CD4+ T cells. Via MiXCR, TCRdb re-called the PCR reads, giving one row per CDR3 protein. The sample lists under 25,000 distinct CDR3 sequences; approximately 44% were seen once. Treatment described: roughly ten-day PBMC culture with coronavirus spike peptide pools or control peptides (ViraFEST assay). Via ViraFEST, peptide pools expanded antigen-specific T cells before TCR sequencing. The authors cultured a few million PBMCs per well with about 9.6 IU/ml IL-2 and around 9.2 ug/ml peptide pools. The TCR comes from a human donor who had recovered from COVID-19. This specimen consisted of CD4+ T cells from blood, cultured in vitro, obtained after SARS-CoV-2 vaccination.

CDR3 sequence (DNA): TGTGCCAGCAGACCGGAGTGGGGAACCACCTTC. Translation gives CASRPEWGTTF. The genes are TRBV6-1 and TRBJ1-2; D is undetermined. V gave up 6 bases and J gave up 13 bases, with 15 bases separating them. The CDR3 is 11 amino acids. Germline CDR1 reads MNHNS; CDR2 reads SASEGT.